A selection of T cell receptor beta chains follows, all from one sample in a study of T cells after posttransplantation cyclophosphamide. This table comes from immunoSEQ multiplex PCR, and its TCRdb copy is limited to in-frame clones, with some not included. The data show 9,500 to 15,000 clones, with about 2.1% seen just once and 15% to 18% held by the top ten. Sequenced material: PBMCs, taken after allogeneic stem cell transplant with posttransplant cyclophosphamide. The source of these receptors is a male patient aged 25 to 39 who received an allogeneic stem cell transplant from a related donor, was CMV-positive, and had no GVHD. Some T cells may be the graft donor's. CDR3s include the opening cysteine and the closing phenylalanine or tryptophan. The D gene is left open where the match is weak. Rows may omit the clone size; those that give it use once, few, many or a size class.

TRBJ1-2 TRBV7-3 few NA TGTGCCAGCAGCCCAGGGTCGGGCTATGGCTACACCTTC CASSPGSGYGYTF
TRBJ2-1 TRBV19 NA NA TGTGCCAGTAGTATAGATTTCAAGGGGAACAATGAGCAGTTCTTC CASSIDFKGNNEQFF
TRBJ2-7 TRBV11-2 NA NA TGTGCCAGCAGCTCTTTATACGAGCAGTACTTC CASSSLYEQYF
TRBJ2-7 TRBV2 few NA TGTGCCAGCCAGTTCACCCAGGGAATCGAGTACTTC CASQFTQGIEYF
TRBJ2-1 TRBV7-9 NA NA TGTGCCAGCAGCGTAGGCTCCCTAGCAAATGAGCAGTTCTTC CASSVGSLANEQFF
TRBJ2-7 TRBV18 few TRBD1 TGTGCCAGCTCACCAGGGACAGGGAGCTCCTACGAGCAGTACTTC CASSPGTGSSYEQYF
TRBJ2-1 TRBV4-1 NA NA TGCGCCAGCAGCCAAGGGGAGGAGGGCAATGAGCAGTTCTTC CASSQGEEGNEQFF
TRBJ2-7 TRBV27 NA TRBD1 TGTGCCAGCAAAGCGACAGGGGGCGCAAGTTTGTACGAGCAGTACTTC CASKATGGASLYEQYF
TRBJ2-5 TRBV13 few NA TGTGCCAGCAGCTTAGATCAGGGGTCCCAAGAGACCCAGTACTTC CASSLDQGSQETQYF
TRBJ2-3 TRBV7-3 few NA TGTGCCAGCAGCTTAAGAGGAAGCGGCTACGATACGCAGTATTTT CASSLRGSGYDTQYF
TRBJ2-7 TRBV5-8 few NA TGTGCCAGCAGCAGGAGGGGATACGAGCAGTACTTC CASSRRGYEQYF
TRBJ2-3 TRBV19 few NA TGTGCCAGTAGTCCGTTAGGAGGGACAGATACGCAGTATTTT CASSPLGGTDTQYF
TRBJ2-1 TRBV6-1 few TRBD1 TGTGCCAGCAGACCGGGACAGTCTTACAATGAGCAGTTCTTC CASRPGQSYNEQFF
TRBJ2-5 TRBV7-2 few TRBD2 TGTGCCAGCAGTCAACCGGGACTAGCGGGGATCCAAGAGACCCAGTACTTC CASSQPGLAGIQETQYF
TRBJ2-5 TRBV5-1 NA NA TGCGCCAGCAGCTTGTCCGAAGAGACCCAGTACTTC CASSLSEETQYF
TRBJ2-3 TRBV5-1 few TRBD2 TGCGCCAGCAGTGGTGGGACTAGTCCCAGCTATGGCACAGATACGCAGTATTTT CASSGGTSPSYGTDTQYF
TRBJ1-5 TRBV6-1 NA NA TGTGCCAGCAGTGAAGCAGGGGTAGACAATCAGCCCCAGCATTTT CASSEAGVDNQPQHF
TRBJ2-7 TRBV10-1 few NA TGCCGCCGGGGACTTGTGGCCGAGCAGTACTTC CRRGLVAEQYF